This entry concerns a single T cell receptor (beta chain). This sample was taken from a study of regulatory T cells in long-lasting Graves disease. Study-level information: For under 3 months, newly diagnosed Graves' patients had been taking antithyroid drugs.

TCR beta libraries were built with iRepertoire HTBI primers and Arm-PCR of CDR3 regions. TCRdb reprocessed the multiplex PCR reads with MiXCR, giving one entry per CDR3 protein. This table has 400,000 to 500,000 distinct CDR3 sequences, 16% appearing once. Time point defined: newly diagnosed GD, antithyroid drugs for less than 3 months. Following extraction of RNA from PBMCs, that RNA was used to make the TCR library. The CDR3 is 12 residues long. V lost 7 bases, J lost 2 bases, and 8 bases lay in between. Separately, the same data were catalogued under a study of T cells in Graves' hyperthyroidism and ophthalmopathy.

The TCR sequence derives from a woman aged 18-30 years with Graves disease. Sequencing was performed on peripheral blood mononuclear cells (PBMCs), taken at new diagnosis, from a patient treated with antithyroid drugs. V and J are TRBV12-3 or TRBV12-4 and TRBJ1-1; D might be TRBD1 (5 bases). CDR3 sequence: CASNTGNTEAFF. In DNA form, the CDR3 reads TGTGCCAGCAATACAGGTAACACTGAAGCTTTCTTT.